Below, 16 T cell receptor beta chains from the same sample are listed, as sequenced in a study of T-cell memory formation after mild COVID-19. TCRdb used MiXCR to reprocess the 5' RACE reads, holding one entry per CDR3 protein. Of 390,000 or so distinct CDR3 sequences detected, 15% to 20% appear once; the ten largest clones hold 20% to 25%. Material for sequencing was PBMCs or a T cell subset sorted from them (not recorded which). These receptors came from a young man who had mild COVID-19 (a few samples of this study predate the infection). Cell type and time point are not known.

This chain connects TRBV12-3 or TRBV12-4 to TRBJ2-1; D remains ambiguous. The CDR3 consists of 13 residues. The germline V and J ends were trimmed by 5 bases and 5 bases, with 10 bases remaining between them. Here the CDR3 reads CASSPSTHNEQFF. CDR3 bases: TGTGCCAGCAGTCCCTCTACCCACAATGAGCAGTTCTTC.

The chain employs TRBV5-1 and TRBJ2-3; D is undetermined. The germline CDR1 and CDR2 sequences are SGHRS and YFSETQ. V was pared by 4 bases and J by 0 bases, with 12 bases between. The CDR3 has 15 residues. In DNA form, the CDR3 reads TGCGCCAGCAGCGTCCAGGATTCTAGCACAGATACGCAGTATTTT. It codes for CASSVQDSSTDTQYF.

This clonotype was recorded a few times. V is TRBV4-1 and J is TRBJ2-1; D is tentatively TRBD1 or TRBD2 (7 bases each). This CDR3 has 16 residues. The V gene lost 4 bases and the J gene lost 4 bases, with 17 bases spanning the gap. CDR1 and CDR2 from the germline V gene are MGHRA and YSYEKL. The CDR3, as DNA: TGCGCCAGCAGCCCCAGGGGGTCGGGGGGATACAATGAGCAGTTCTTC. Translated, it gives CASSPRGSGGYNEQFF.

The CDR3 loop reads CASSYRINYGYTF. The CDR3 bases are TGTGCCAGCAGTTACAGAATAAACTATGGCTACACCTTC. The chain combines TRBV12-3 or TRBV12-4 with TRBJ1-2, with unresolved D. V lost 4 bases and J 2 bases, leaving 8 bases between the germline ends. This CDR3 is built from 13 residues.

The chain recombines TRBV11-3 with TRBJ2-2, with D possibly being TRBD1 (6 bases). CDR1 and CDR2 (germline): SGHNT, YENEEA. The CDR3 spans 14 residues. Deletions cut 5 bases from V and 2 bases from J, with 9 bases between. The CDR3 protein is CASSPGTNTGELFF. Here the CDR3 DNA reads TGTGCCAGCAGCCCTGGGACAAACACCGGGGAGCTGTTTTTT. Using reference TRBV11-3 and TRBJ2-2 for the parts outside the CDR3, the full variable domain is EAGVVQSPRYKIIEKKQPVAFWCNPISGHNTLYWYLQNLGQGPELLIRYENEEAVDDSQLPKDRFSAERLKGVDSTLKIQPAELGDSAVYLCASSPGTNTGELFFGEGSRLTVL.

This clonotype has only a few counts. This chain uses TRBV6-1 with TRBJ1-1; D is ambiguous. Germline values: CDR1 MNHNS, CDR2 SASEGT. The V gene lost 2 bases and the J gene lost 7 bases, with 8 bases spanning the gap. CDR3 length equals 12 residues. Written as DNA, the CDR3 is TGTGCCAGCAGTGAATTTGCACTTGAAGCTTTCTTT. Amino acid sequence: CASSEFALEAFF.

The V call is TRBV5-1, the J call TRBJ1-1; D is unclear. Trimming took off 10 bases at V and 1 base at J, with 8 bases between the two ends. The CDR3 loop spans 11 amino acids. The germline gives CDR1 SGHRS, CDR2 YFSETQ. CDR3 DNA sequence: TGCGCCTGGACGGCGAACACTGAAGCTTTCTTT. Its translation is CAWTANTEAFF.

A few counts support this clonotype. This CDR3 is CASSAQPSSSTDTQYF. For the CDR3, the DNA is TGTGCCAGCAGCGCTCAACCGTCATCTAGCACAGATACGCAGTATTTT. V and J are TRBV5-6 and TRBJ2-3; D is unclear. V was shortened by 4 bases and J by 0 bases, with 15 bases between the two germline ends. CDR3 size: 16 residues. Per the germline V gene, CDR1 is SGHDT and CDR2 is YYEEEE.

This clonotype was counted only a few times. V gene TRBV7-2 combines with J gene TRBJ2-5, with D possibly matching TRBD1 (5 bases). Looked up from germline, CDR1 is SGHTA and CDR2 is FQGNSA. The CDR3 length is 12 residues. Trimming cost V 5 bases and J 7 bases, with 11 bases left between them. CDR3 coding DNA: TGTGCCAGCAGCCCTTCAAGGGGGACCCAGTACTTC. It codes for CASSPSRGTQYF. The variable domain in full, with the rest retrieved from reference TRBV7-2 and TRBJ2-5, is GAGVSQSPSNKVTEKGKDVELRCDPISGHTALYWYRQSLGQGLEFLIYFQGNSAPDKSGLPSDRFSAERTGGSVSTLTIQRTQQEDSAVYLCASSPSRGTQYFGPGTRLLVL.

This clonotype was recorded a few times. The chain combines TRBV18 with TRBJ1-1, with 7 positions matching TRBD1. There are 14 residues in the CDR3. Germline CDR1 reads KGHSH; CDR2 reads LQKENI. V shed 2 bases, J shed 3 bases, and the junction held 3 bases outside the gene matches. Written as DNA, the CDR3 is TGTGCCAGCTCACCAATCCAGGGGGACACTGAAGCTTTCTTT. It encodes CASSPIQGDTEAFF.

The CDR3 reads CASRNNQPQHF. CDR3 DNA: TGTGCCAGCAGGAACAATCAGCCCCAGCATTTT. V is TRBV28 and J is TRBJ1-5, with D unclear. This CDR3 spans 11 amino acids. Trimming pared 6 bases from V and 3 bases from J, leaving 3 bases between. CDR1 MDHEN and CDR2 SYDVKM come from the germline V gene.

The sample holds a few counts of this clonotype. This rearrangement joins TRBV18 to TRBJ1-1; no reliable D call. With 5 bases removed from V and 0 bases from J, the gap between germline ends came to 13 bases. The CDR3 runs to 15 residues. Germline CDR1 reads KGHSH; CDR2 reads LQKENI. CDR3 DNA: TGTGCCAGCTCATCCACCGGCAGACTGAACACTGAAGCTTTCTTT. Translation: CASSSTGRLNTEAFF.

This clonotype was detected many times. The chain joins TRBV20-1 to TRBJ2-3; D may match TRBD1 or TRBD2 (5 bases each). The germline V gene has CDR1 DFQATT and CDR2 SNEGSKA (reference sequence). CDR3 length equals 12 residues. The V gene lost 5 bases and the J gene lost 1 base, with 7 bases spanning the gap. CDR3 protein: CSAGGGTDTQYF. Here the CDR3 DNA reads TGCAGTGCTGGGGGTGGCACAGATACGCAGTATTTT.

The gene calls are TRBV9 and TRBJ2-5; the D gene is possibly TRBD2 (5 bases). CDR1 and CDR2 (germline): SGDLS, YYNGEE. The CDR3 consists of 15 residues. Trimming left V 4 bases short and J 4 bases short, with 17 bases between. CDR3 in amino acids: CASSPRLAGGETQYF. DNA for the CDR3: TGTGCCAGCAGCCCTCGGCTAGCCGGTGGAGAGACCCAGTACTTC.

V is TRBV6-2 or TRBV6-3 and J is TRBJ2-7; D unclear. Germline V gene data show CDR1 as MNHEY and CDR2 as SVGEGT. The CDR3 is made up of 11 amino acids. The ends were cut back, 5 bases at V and 9 bases at J, with 11 bases in the middle. For the CDR3, the DNA is TGTGCCAGCAGTCGTGGGGTTTTGCAGTACTTC. It codes for CASSRGVLQYF.

This clonotype was seen a few times. The CDR3 region is CASSLTVLAGANVLTF. Written as DNA, the CDR3 is TGTGCCAGCAGCTTGACAGTTTTAGCTGGGGCCAACGTCCTGACTTTC. This sequence joins TRBV5-4 and TRBJ2-6; D remains unclear. Germline V gives CDR1 SGHNT, CDR2 YYREEE (reference sequence). The ends were cut back, 1 base at V and 2 bases at J, with 10 bases in the middle. This CDR3 contains 16 residues.